The next 8 T cell receptor beta chains were all read from a single sample in a study of cytomegalovirus exposure and HLA in healthy donors. 13 Jbeta primers and 60 Vbeta primers were used for the PCR. The method was immunoSEQ multiplex PCR; TCRdb's version includes in-frame clones alone and lacks a portion of them. The repertoire holds approximately 150,000 clones, 70% to 80% seen once, with just under 6.5% in the top ten. Sequencing used PBMCs. All receptors derive from a man aged 50 to 59 in good health and CMV-seropositive.

V is TRBV6-1 and J is TRBJ2-6; possibly TRBD2 for D (5 bases). The germline V gene encodes CDR1 MNHNS and CDR2 SASEGT. The CDR3 length is 16 residues. Between the trimmed V and J ends, which lost 4 bases and 4 bases, there was a span of 14 bases. The CDR3 coding sequence is TGTGCCAGCAGTGCAGACGAGGGATCAGGGGCCAACGTCCTGACTTTC. It translates to CASSADEGSGANVLTF.

This clone showed up just once. This rearrangement joins TRBV5-1 to TRBJ2-7, with TRBD1 matching over 7 bases. V lost 4 bases to trimming and J lost 4 bases; unmatched junction nucleotides: 8. Per germline, CDR1 SGHRS and CDR2 YFSETQ. CDR3 length: 14 residues. The CDR3 loop is CASSASGQFYEQYF. Here the CDR3 DNA reads TGCGCCAGCAGCGCCTCGGGACAGTTTTACGAGCAGTACTTC.

This clone was recorded a few times. This sequence joins TRBV2 and TRBJ1-1, with D unresolved. This CDR3 is 11 amino acids long. Trimming took 7 bases from V and 1 from J, leaving 4 bases between them. The germline CDR1 and CDR2 sequences are SNHLY and FYNNEI. CDR3 amino acids: CASTRNTEAFF. The CDR3, as DNA: TGTGCCAGCACCAGGAACACTGAAGCTTTCTTT.

The chain joins TRBV18 to TRBJ1-1; the match to TRBD1 covers 12 bases. The germline V gene has CDR1 KGHSH and CDR2 LQKENI. Germline trimming cut 4 bases from V and 6 bases from J; bases unmatched to any gene: 6. CDR3 length equals 15 residues. The DNA for the CDR3 is TGTGCCAGCTCACTCGATGGGACAGGGGGCTCTGAAGCTTTCTTT. Protein sequence: CASSLDGTGGSEAFF.

The chain employs TRBV28 and TRBJ2-7; D unresolved. Trimming took off 3 bases at V and 4 bases at J, with 4 bases between the two ends. The CDR3 runs 11 residues. Germline-derived CDR1 and CDR2 are MDHEN and SYDVKM. CDR3 amino acids: CASSLLYEQYF. The CDR3 DNA reads as TGTGCCAGCAGTTTGTTATACGAGCAGTACTTC.

Only one count was recorded for this clone. The rearrangement uses TRBV5-6 and TRBJ2-4; D perhaps matches TRBD2 (6 bases). Per germline, CDR1 SGHDT and CDR2 YYEEEE. V was pared by 2 bases and J by 0 bases, with 12 bases between. The CDR3 is 16 residues long. The CDR3 protein is CASSFLADLAKNIQYF. The CDR3 DNA sequence: TGTGCCAGCAGCTTCTTAGCGGACCTAGCCAAAAACATTCAGTACTTC. The variable domain in full, completed from reference TRBV5-6 and TRBJ2-4, reads DAGVTQSPTHLIKTRGQQVTLRCSPKSGHDTVSWYQQALGQGPQFIFQYYEEEERQRGNFPDRFSGHQFPNYSSELNVNALLLGDSALYLCASSFLADLAKNIQYFGAGTRLSVL.

The chain combines TRBV10-2 with TRBJ2-1, with TRBD1 matching over 9 bases. The CDR3 runs to 17 residues. Germline loops: CDR1 WSHSY, CDR2 SAAADI. V lost 6 bases and J lost 3; bases outside the gene matches: 12. The CDR3 reads CASRRQGETGDYNEQFF. CDR3 DNA sequence: TGCGCCAGCAGGAGACAGGGGGAGACGGGGGACTACAATGAGCAGTTCTTC.

The rearrangement joins TRBV5-5 to TRBJ2-5; tentatively, D is TRBD1 (5 bases). The CDR3 contains 13 residues. V lost 8 bases to trimming and J lost 4 bases, with 15 bases between them. Germline CDR1 SGHKS, CDR2 YYEKEE (reference sequence). CDR3 nucleotide sequence: TGTGCCAGTAGCCCTGGGGCCTTAGAGACCCAGTACTTC. Its protein product is CASSPGALETQYF.